A single sample is the source of the 26 T cell receptor beta chains below, sequenced in a study of identical twins. TCRdb re-derived calls from the 5' RACE reads in MiXCR, one entry per CDR3 protein. The repertoire holds hundreds of thousands of distinct CDR3 sequences, with around 20% as singletons. This sample also belongs to another study, concerning T cells expressing NK-cell markers.

Input material: PBMCs. The receptor source for this set is a woman aged 18-30 years in good health.

The chain uses TRBV6-5 and TRBJ1-5, with D perhaps matching TRBD1 (5 bases). The V end was cut by 4 bases, the J end by 2 bases, with 9 bases between. Germline V gene data show CDR1 as MNHEY and CDR2 as SVGAGI. There are 14 residues in the CDR3. The CDR3 bases are TGTGCCAGCAGTTGGCAGGGACGCAATCAGCCCCAGCATTTT. Translation: CASSWQGRNQPQHF.

CDR3 protein: CASSTGQGVARHEQFF. CDR3 DNA sequence: TGTGCCAGCAGCACCGGACAGGGAGTGGCCCGCCACGAGCAGTTCTTC. The chain uses TRBV7-8 and TRBJ2-1; 8 bases align to TRBD1. J lost 10 bases, V lost 5 bases, and 16 bases had no gene match. Germline CDR1 is SGHVS and CDR2 is FQNEAQ. The CDR3 has 16 residues. The full variable domain, with the rest looked up from reference TRBV7-8 and TRBJ2-1, is GAGVSQSPRYKVAKRGQDVALRCDPISGHVSLFWYQQALGQGPEFLTYFQNEAQLDKSGLPSDRFFAERPEGSVSTLKIQRTQQEDSAVYLCASSTGQGVARHEQFFGPGTRLTVL.

This rearrangement joins TRBV27 to TRBJ1-6; D is ambiguous. The CDR3 is made up of 14 amino acids. Germline values: CDR1 MNHEY, CDR2 SMNVEV (reference sequence). V lost 6 bases and J 1 base, leaving 7 bases between the germline ends. CDR3 coding DNA: TGTGCCAGCAGCATTGAGTCCTATAATTCACCCCTCCACTTT. Protein sequence: CASSIESYNSPLHF.

This clonotype occurred many times. V is TRBV12-3 or TRBV12-4 and J is TRBJ1-1; D uncertain. Trimming shortened V by 8 bases and J by 3 bases, and 13 bases separated the two germline ends. The CDR3 totals 13 residues. Here the CDR3 reads CASFEQWDTEAFF. As DNA, the CDR3 is TGTGCCAGCTTCGAACAGTGGGACACTGAAGCTTTCTTT.

The CDR3 is CASSLGGGQATWETQYF. For the CDR3, the DNA is TGTGCCAGCAGCTTAGGTGGCGGTCAGGCAACTTGGGAGACCCAGTACTTC. V and J are TRBV7-6 and TRBJ2-5; D gene uncertain. Per the germline V gene, CDR1 is SGHVS and CDR2 is FNYEAQ. The CDR3 contains 17 residues. The V gene lost 1 base and the J gene lost 5 bases, with 20 bases spanning the gap.

V usage is TRBV5-1 and J usage is TRBJ2-2, with 10 bases that match TRBD2. V was clipped by 6 bases and J by 7 bases; unmatched bases: 21. This CDR3 comprises 19 residues. The V gene's germline CDR1 is SGHRS and CDR2 YFSETQ. The CDR3 loop reads CASMRKIDREEREGGELFF. The CDR3 coding sequence is TGCGCCAGCATGAGGAAGATTGACCGAGAGGAGCGGGAGGGCGGGGAGCTGTTTTTT.

The V call is TRBV14, the J call TRBJ1-1; D not certain. Germline V gives CDR1 SGHDN, CDR2 FVKESK. The germline V and J ends were trimmed by 3 bases and 5 bases, with 7 bases remaining between them. The CDR3 runs 12 residues. Here the CDR3 DNA reads TGTGCCAGCAGCCAGGGGTGGACTGAAGCTTTCTTT. Residues: CASSQGWTEAFF.

About this clonotype itself: A single base separates this from a much larger clone, so it may be a read error. DNA of the CDR3: TGTGCCAGTAGTGTATCAGGGGTAGGCTACGAGCAGTACTTC. This translates into CASSVSGVGYEQYF. This rearrangement joins TRBV19 to TRBJ2-7; TRBD1 might be the D (6 bases). The V gene's germline CDR1 is LNHDA and CDR2 SQIVND (reference sequence). CDR3 size: 14 residues. Trimming removed 5 bases from V and 3 bases from J, with 14 bases in between.

The genes are TRBV5-1 and TRBJ2-5; 7 bases are shared with TRBD1. CDR1 and CDR2 (germline): SGHRS, YFSETQ. The CDR3 loop spans 14 amino acids. Germline trimming cut 4 bases from V and 1 base from J; bases unmatched to any gene: 4. The CDR3 region has the DNA TGCGCCAGCAGCCAAGGGACAGCCCAAGAGACCCAGTACTTC. Amino acid sequence: CASSQGTAQETQYF.

V gene TRBV7-2 combines with J gene TRBJ2-2; D is undetermined. Germline V gene data show CDR1 as SGHTA and CDR2 as FQGNSA. V dropped 8 bases and J dropped 2 bases, with 6 bases sitting between them. CDR3 length equals 12 residues. The CDR3 sequence is CASHRNTGELFF. CDR3 coding DNA: TGTGCCAGCCACAGAAACACCGGGGAGCTGTTTTTT.

The chain carries TRBV19 and TRBJ1-2; 7 positions agree with TRBD1. The germline V gene encodes CDR1 LNHDA and CDR2 SQIVND (reference sequence). The CDR3 consists of 12 residues. V lost 9 bases and J lost 3; bases outside the gene matches: 4. The CDR3 coding sequence is TGTGCCAGCAGGGGGTCCTACTATGGCTACACCTTC. Translation gives CASRGSYYGYTF.

Only a few counts were recorded for this clonotype. This chain joins TRBV20-1 and TRBJ2-1, with D perhaps matching TRBD2 (7 bases). Germline CDR1 is DFQATT and CDR2 is SNEGSKA (reference sequence). Trimming removed 8 bases at V and 5 bases at J, with 13 bases between. This CDR3 contains 12 residues. The CDR3 spells CSRRGAHNEQFF. DNA for the CDR3: TGCAGTCGTCGGGGGGCCCACAATGAGCAGTTCTTC.

This clonotype showed up just a few times. The chain couples TRBV6-1 to TRBJ2-7; D tentatively fits TRBD1 or TRBD2 (5 bases each). Germline CDR1 and CDR2: MNHNS and SASEGT. The V end was cut by 7 bases, the J end by 2 bases, with 12 bases between. The CDR3 length is 13 residues. This CDR3 is CASMTGAPYEQYF. CDR3 DNA: TGTGCCAGCATGACCGGGGCTCCCTACGAGCAGTACTTC.

The chain is built from TRBV7-9 and TRBJ1-4; no firm D call. The CDR3 is made up of 16 amino acids. The germline CDR1 and CDR2 sequences are SEHNR and FQNEAQ (reference sequence). The ends were cut back, 1 base at V and 5 bases at J, with 14 bases in the middle. The CDR3 DNA sequence: TGTGCCAGCAGCTTAGGATGGCGGCAGGCGAATGAAAAACTGTTTTTT. It yields the protein CASSLGWRQANEKLFF.

CDR3 sequence (DNA): TGTGCCAGCAGCGCTGTTACGCCCTCCTACGAGCAGTACTTC. Translation: CASSAVTPSYEQYF. V and J are TRBV9 and TRBJ2-7; no clear D gene. With 3 bases removed from V and 0 bases from J, the gap between germline ends came to 10 bases. From germline, CDR1 is SGDLS and CDR2 YYNGEE. The length of the CDR3 is 14 residues.

This clonotype was seen more than once but under ten times. This chain links TRBV9 with TRBJ1-6, with 8 positions matching TRBD1. J lost 11 bases, V lost 4 bases, and 5 bases had no gene match. In germline, CDR1 is SGDLS, CDR2 YYNGEE. CDR3 size: 13 residues. The CDR3 region has the DNA TGTGCCAGCAGCTCCGGGACAGGCCCACCCCTCCACTTT. As protein: CASSSGTGPPLHF.

This chain uses TRBV12-3 or TRBV12-4 with TRBJ2-7, with a possible D match to TRBD1 (6 bases). V shed 6 bases and J shed 0 bases, with 15 bases lying between them. The CDR3 is 15 residues long. The CDR3 sequence is CASSPYRDPSYEQYF. The CDR3 nucleotides read TGTGCCAGCAGCCCTTACAGGGACCCCTCCTACGAGCAGTACTTC.

The gene calls are TRBV27 and TRBJ2-7, with D maybe TRBD2 (6 bases). V was trimmed by 5 bases and J by 5 bases, leaving 22 bases between them. The CDR3 length is 16 residues. Germline CDR1 and CDR2: MNHEY and SMNVEV (reference sequence). CDR3 DNA: TGTGCCAGCAGTGGAGGGGAGGCAGGGATGAGCAACGAGCAGTACTTC. This gives the protein CASSGGEAGMSNEQYF.

This clonotype was observed many times. The chain employs TRBV24-1 and TRBJ2-3; either TRBD1 or TRBD2 may fit D (5 bases each). CDR3 length: 15 residues. Trimming pared 2 bases from V and 1 base from J, leaving 9 bases between. Looked up from germline, CDR1 is KGHDR and CDR2 is SFDVKD. This CDR3 reads CATSDSRGRTDTQYF. CDR3 nucleotides: TGTGCCACCAGTGATTCTCGGGGACGCACAGATACGCAGTATTTT.

The sample holds a few counts of this clonotype. The chain recombines TRBV9 with TRBJ1-6; D is unclear. The length of the CDR3 is 13 residues. Germline V gene data show CDR1 as SGDLS and CDR2 as YYNGEE. V lost 0 bases and J 8 bases, leaving 6 bases between the germline ends. The CDR3, as DNA: TGTGCCAGCAGCGTAGGCACGCATTCACCCCTCCACTTT. This encodes CASSVGTHSPLHF.

CDR3 sequence: CASSSRQGGPGELFF. CDR3 DNA: TGCGCCAGCAGCTCCCGACAGGGAGGTCCCGGGGAGCTGTTTTTT. The rearrangement links TRBV5-1 to TRBJ2-2; D is perhaps TRBD1 (7 bases). This CDR3 contains 15 residues. V was clipped by 3 bases and J by 6 bases, with 15 bases between them. Germline CDR1 SGHRS, CDR2 YFSETQ.

The chain joins TRBV20-1 to TRBJ2-5, with D possibly being TRBD2 (5 bases). Germline values: CDR1 DFQATT, CDR2 SNEGSKA (reference sequence). The germline V and J ends were trimmed by 2 bases and 5 bases, with 9 bases remaining between them. The CDR3 loop spans 12 amino acids. The chain's CDR3 is CSARRAAETQYF. The CDR3 nucleotides read TGCAGTGCTAGACGAGCGGCGGAGACCCAGTACTTC.

This clonotype came up many times. The CDR3 is CSASGLNNEQFF. CDR3 coding DNA: TGCAGTGCTAGCGGGCTTAACAATGAGCAGTTCTTC. This chain connects TRBV20-1 to TRBJ2-1; no firm D call. CDR1 and CDR2 (germline): DFQATT, SNEGSKA (reference sequence). V gave up 3 bases and J gave up 5 bases, with 8 bases separating them. The CDR3 loop spans 12 amino acids.

This rearrangement joins TRBV18 to TRBJ2-1, with D uncertain. V was trimmed by 6 bases and J by 9 bases, leaving 12 bases between them. The germline V gene has CDR1 KGHSH and CDR2 LQKENI. The CDR3 has 12 amino acids. CDR3 DNA: TGTGCCAGCTCTCACGCGGTAGGTGAGCAGTTCTTC. As protein: CASSHAVGEQFF.

The V call is TRBV6-5, the J call TRBJ2-3; 8 bases fit TRBD2. The CDR3 consists of 13 residues. Trimming cost V 2 bases and J 6 bases; bases outside gene matches: 1. CDR1 is MNHEY, CDR2 SVGAGI, per germline. CDR3 nucleotides: TGTGCCAGCAGTTACGCGGGGGGTGATACGCAGTATTTT. Its protein product is CASSYAGGDTQYF.

This clonotype was counted many times. This sequence joins TRBV3-1 and TRBJ1-2; possibly TRBD1 for D (5 bases). CDR3 length: 15 residues. From germline, CDR1 is LGHDT and CDR2 YNNKEL (reference sequence). V was clipped by 4 bases and J by 4 bases, with 16 bases between them. CDR3 in DNA: TGTGCCAGCAGCCGGGGGGATGGGTTGACCTATGGCTACACCTTC. It yields the protein CASSRGDGLTYGYTF.